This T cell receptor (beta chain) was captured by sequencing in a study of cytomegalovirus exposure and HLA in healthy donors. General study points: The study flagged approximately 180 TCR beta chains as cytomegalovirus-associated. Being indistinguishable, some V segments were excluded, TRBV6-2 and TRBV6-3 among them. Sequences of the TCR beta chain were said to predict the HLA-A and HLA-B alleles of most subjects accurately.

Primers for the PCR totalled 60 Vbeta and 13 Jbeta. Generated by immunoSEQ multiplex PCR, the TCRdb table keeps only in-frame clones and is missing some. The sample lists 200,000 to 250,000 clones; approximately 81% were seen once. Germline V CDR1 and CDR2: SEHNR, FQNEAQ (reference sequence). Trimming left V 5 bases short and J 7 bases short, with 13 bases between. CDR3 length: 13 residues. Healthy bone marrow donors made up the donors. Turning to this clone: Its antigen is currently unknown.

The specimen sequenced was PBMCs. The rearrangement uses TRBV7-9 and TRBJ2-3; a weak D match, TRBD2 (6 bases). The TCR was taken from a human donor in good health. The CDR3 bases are TGTGCCAGCAGCCCTGCCCTAGCGTATACGCAGTATTTT. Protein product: CASSPALAYTQYF.